The source of this TCR beta chain is a study of cytomegalovirus exposure and HLA in healthy donors. Study-level background: A prior study identified just under 120 million unique TCR beta sequences from some 180 million T cells. General study findings and limits: Sequencing likely caused a cluster of highly shared sequence variants.

The PCR ran on 60 Vbeta and 13 Jbeta primers. Profiling relied on immunoSEQ multiplex PCR, and the TCRdb table lists in-frame clones only, not all of them. The sample has around 130,000 clones, 80% to 90% seen once. In the case of this clone: Its antigen is currently unknown.

The sequence came from a man over 45 in good health and CMV-seronegative. The source material was PBMCs.

CDR3 sequence reads: CASSAGLAIGELFF. The CDR3 region has the DNA TGTGCCAGCAGCGCGGGACTAGCGATCGGGGAGCTGTTTTTT. V usage is TRBV7-6 and J usage is TRBJ2-2; 10 nucleotides agree with TRBD2. The trim removed 5 bases at V and 7 bases at J, leaving 4 bases unmatched. Per the germline V gene, CDR1 is SGHVS and CDR2 is FNYEAQ. The CDR3 contains 14 residues.